The 22 T cell receptor beta chains in this list originate from one sample, sequenced in a study of blood T cells in healthy people across ages. The authors ran a second PCR of about 6 to 12 cycles using a sample-barcoded 5' primer and a J-beta primer mix. TCRdb called the 5' RACE reads again in MiXCR, with one record for every CDR3 protein. The table includes 1 million to 1.2 million distinct CDR3 sequences, more than 30% detected once. Sequencing was carried out using blood. The receptors come from a young man in good health.

The table lists this clonotype with a few counts. The CDR3 nucleotides are TGCAGCGTTGAAGCCCACTCGAGTCAGCCCCAGCATTTT. It specifies CSVEAHSSQPQHF. The V and J genes are TRBV29-1 and TRBJ1-5, with D unresolved. V gave up 1 base and J gave up 6 bases, with 10 bases separating them. Germline loops: CDR1 SQVTM, CDR2 ANQGSEA. CDR3 length equals 13 residues.

This clonotype was observed a handful of times. This rearrangement joins TRBV7-9 to TRBJ1-1; maybe TRBD1 (6 bases). Deletions cut 5 bases from V and 5 bases from J, with 18 bases between. This CDR3 region has 15 residues. CDR1 SEHNR and CDR2 FQNEAQ come from the germline V gene (reference sequence). The CDR3 DNA reads as TGTGCCAGCAGCAGAATACAGGGTGTAGGGACTGAAGCTTTCTTT. It encodes CASSRIQGVGTEAFF. Full variable domain (rest looked up from reference TRBV7-9 and TRBJ1-1): DTGVSQNPRHKITKRGQNVTFRCDPISEHNRLYWYRQTLGQGPEFLTYFQNEAQLEKSRLLSDRFSAERPKGSFSTLEIQRTEQGDSAMYLCASSRIQGVGTEAFFGQGTRLTVV.

This clonotype was counted a few times. The rearrangement links TRBV27 to TRBJ2-3, with D possibly matching TRBD2 (5 bases). The germline V and J ends were trimmed by 2 bases and 8 bases, with 14 bases remaining between them. The CDR3 runs to 14 residues. CDR1 MNHEY and CDR2 SMNVEV come from the germline V gene (reference sequence). The CDR3 loop reads CASSLSRGFGTQYF. DNA of the CDR3: TGTGCCAGCAGTTTAAGTCGGGGTTTCGGTACGCAGTATTTT.

This clonotype was picked up a small number of times. The rearrangement links TRBV4-3 to TRBJ1-4; the D is unclear. This CDR3 is built from 15 residues. V shed 2 bases and J shed 8 bases, with 15 bases lying between them. Germline CDR1 is LGHNA and CDR2 is YSLEER. CDR3 in amino acids: CASSQRRQAEEKLFF. CDR3 bases: TGCGCCAGCAGCCAAAGACGGCAGGCCGAGGAAAAACTGTTTTTT.

The chain is built from TRBV6-1 and TRBJ1-5; D possibly corresponds to TRBD1 (6 bases). Trimming stripped 8 bases from V and 4 bases from J, with 15 bases between. CDR1 and CDR2 (germline): MNHNS, SASEGT. The CDR3 consists of 14 residues. CDR3 coding DNA: TGTGCCAGCGCCGGTTGGGGGGCAAATCAGCCCCAGCATTTT. Residues: CASAGWGANQPQHF.

This sequence joins TRBV20-1 and TRBJ2-1; tentative D call: TRBD2 (5 bases). The V and J ends lost 0 bases and 13 bases respectively, with 16 bases between them. CDR1 is DFQATT and CDR2 is SNEGSKA in the germline V gene (reference sequence). The CDR3 has 13 residues. As DNA, the CDR3 is TGCAGTGCTAGAGATGGAGGATCAGAGACCCAGTTCTTC. Translated: CSARDGGSETQFF.

This clonotype has more than one count but fewer than ten. It may be a read error: a sequence one base away is much more abundant. V usage is TRBV20-1 and J usage is TRBJ2-7, with 8 bases matching TRBD2. Germline CDR1 is DFQATT and CDR2 is SNEGSKA (reference sequence). This CDR3 region has 17 residues. V lost 0 bases to trimming and J lost 7 bases; unmatched junction nucleotides: 17. The CDR3 protein is CSARDPGRGVPVNEQYF. The CDR3 DNA is TGCAGTGCTAGAGATCCGGGGCGGGGGGTCCCGGTAAATGAGCAGTACTTC.

Only a few counts were recorded for this clonotype. The V call is TRBV4-3, the J call TRBJ1-5; TRBD1 is a possible D gene (6 bases). Germline CDR1 and CDR2: LGHNA and YSLEER. CDR3 length: 16 amino acids. V was cut by 0 bases and J by 4 bases, with 13 bases left in between. The CDR3, as DNA: TGCGCCAGCAGCCAAGATCGGGGGGCGCTTAATCAGCCCCAGCATTTT. Its protein is CASSQDRGALNQPQHF.

In nucleotides, the CDR3 is TGCAGTGCTAGAGTGGGGTCAGGCCAACATGAGCAGTTCTTC. Protein: CSARVGSGQHEQFF. The chain employs TRBV20-1 and TRBJ2-1, with D uncertain. CDR3 length: 14 amino acids. V was shortened by 1 base and J by 8 bases, with 15 bases between the two germline ends. The germline V gene has CDR1 DFQATT and CDR2 SNEGSKA (reference sequence).

The chain couples TRBV2 to TRBJ1-1; 9 nucleotides agree with TRBD1. The V gene's germline CDR1 is SNHLY and CDR2 FYNNEI. V was clipped by 3 bases and J by 0 bases; unmatched bases: 2. The CDR3 extends over 15 amino acids. DNA for the CDR3: TGTGCCAGCAGTGAGGGGACAGGGCTGAACACTGAAGCTTTCTTT. It translates to CASSEGTGLNTEAFF.

This clonotype was counted only a few times. The rearrangement uses TRBV5-6 and TRBJ2-1, with 12 bases fitting TRBD1. J was trimmed by 7 bases and V by 6 bases; bases with no gene match: 8. CDR1 SGHDT and CDR2 YYEEEE come from the germline V gene. This CDR3 has 15 residues. As DNA, the CDR3 is TGTGCCAGCATCATCCGGGACAGGGGGCTAAATGAGCAGTTCTTC. Its translation: CASIIRDRGLNEQFF.

This clonotype came up a few times. This rearrangement joins TRBV4-3 to TRBJ1-2, with no clear D. The CDR3 runs to 16 residues. CDR1 and CDR2 from the germline V gene are LGHNA and YSLEER. V lost 0 bases to trimming and J lost 2 bases, with 13 bases between them. The CDR3 sequence is CASSQDGRQTNYGYTF. As DNA, the CDR3 is TGCGCCAGCAGCCAAGATGGGCGGCAGACGAACTATGGCTACACCTTC.

This sequence joins TRBV5-1 and TRBJ2-1; 8 bases are a match to TRBD2. The V gene's germline CDR1 is SGHRS and CDR2 YFSETQ. CDR3 length equals 16 residues. Trimming removed 4 bases from V and 7 bases from J; junction bases left unmatched: 13. CDR3 bases: TGCGCCAGCAGCCCTGGGAACGGGGGGGCAGATAATGAGCAGTTCTTC. Protein: CASSPGNGGADNEQFF.

This clonotype was found a few times. The gene calls are TRBV23-1 and TRBJ2-3, with D uncertain. TRBV23-1 is known as an ORF, though its function is uncertain. V shed 2 bases and J shed 2 bases, with 14 bases lying between them. CDR3 length equals 16 residues. DNA for the CDR3: TGCGCCAGCAGTCAACGACTTTCGGGCAACACAGATACGCAGTATTTT. It translates to CASSQRLSGNTDTQYF.

This clonotype was observed a single time. Possible read error: a much larger clone is one base away. The genes are TRBV11-2 and TRBJ1-1; D gene unclear. V lost 3 bases to trimming and J lost 4 bases, with 12 bases between them. The germline CDR1 and CDR2 sequences are SGHAT and FQNNGV. The CDR3 sequence is 14 residues long. The CDR3 DNA follows: TGTGCCAGCAGCTTTGCCTATGGCAGCACTGAAGCTTTCTTT. Amino acids: CASSFAYGSTEAFF.

The chain carries TRBV5-6 and TRBJ1-1, with 10 bases identical to TRBD1. Trimming removed 4 bases from V and 0 bases from J; junction bases left unmatched: 6. This CDR3 has 16 amino acids. Germline V gene data show CDR1 as SGHDT and CDR2 as YYEEEE. CDR3 coding DNA: TGTGCCAGCAGCGCCGGGACAGGGGCTTTGAACACTGAAGCTTTCTTT. Amino acids: CASSAGTGALNTEAFF.

This clonotype was counted between two and nine times. The V call is TRBV5-1, the J call TRBJ2-5; TRBD2 matches 11 bases. CDR1 is SGHRS, CDR2 YFSETQ, per germline. The CDR3 consists of 15 residues. J was trimmed by 5 bases and V by 2 bases; bases with no gene match: 5. This CDR3 reads CASSLGTSGAETQYF. DNA of the CDR3: TGCGCCAGCAGCTTAGGGACTAGCGGAGCGGAGACCCAGTACTTC.

This clonotype was seen a few times. The V and J genes are TRBV4-1 and TRBJ2-1, with 8 bases that match TRBD2. Germline loops: CDR1 MGHRA, CDR2 YSYEKL. The trim removed 2 bases at V and 0 bases at J, leaving 3 bases unmatched. This CDR3 spans 16 amino acids. CDR3 sequence reads: CASSQIAGSSYNEQFF. CDR3 coding DNA: TGCGCCAGCAGCCAAATAGCGGGGAGCTCCTACAATGAGCAGTTCTTC.

This clonotype was recorded once. The chain is built from TRBV20-1 and TRBJ2-7, with a weak D call TRBD1 (6 bases). This CDR3 is 17 amino acids long. Trimming pared 0 bases from V and 7 bases from J, leaving 25 bases between. Germline assignment: CDR1 DFQATT and CDR2 SNEGSKA (reference sequence). The CDR3 reads CSARDGVTGGFLNEQYF. The DNA for the CDR3 is TGCAGTGCTAGAGATGGTGTGACAGGTGGCTTTCTCAATGAGCAGTACTTC.

This chain connects TRBV27 to TRBJ1-6; maybe TRBD1 (5 bases). The CDR3 totals 13 residues. Germline V gives CDR1 MNHEY, CDR2 SMNVEV (reference sequence). Trimming removed 3 bases at V and 7 bases at J, with 7 bases between. In DNA form, the CDR3 reads TGTGCCAGCAGTTTGACAGTGAATTCACCCCTCCACTTT. Amino acids: CASSLTVNSPLHF.

This clonotype was found a few times. The genes are TRBV12-5 and TRBJ2-5; D not resolved. The V gene's germline CDR1 is LGHNT and CDR2 FRNRAP. Trimming took 5 bases from V and 1 from J, leaving 14 bases between them. The CDR3 consists of 15 residues. The CDR3 coding sequence is TGTGCTAGTGGTCCGCGCGACGGCGGCCAAGAGACCCAGTACTTC. Translation: CASGPRDGGQETQYF.

The table lists this clonotype with many counts. The V call is TRBV20-1, the J call TRBJ1-2; tentative D call: TRBD1 (5 bases). The germline V and J ends were trimmed by 3 bases and 0 bases, with 20 bases remaining between them. CDR1 and CDR2 (germline): DFQATT, SNEGSKA (reference sequence). This CDR3 region has 17 residues. The CDR3 reads CSARRGGVGLANYGYTF. CDR3 nucleotide sequence: TGCAGTGCTAGGCGGGGGGGAGTAGGGTTAGCTAACTATGGCTACACCTTC.